Presented here are 2 T cell receptor beta chains from one specimen sequenced in a study of blood T cell repertoires in COVID-19. The method was immunoSEQ multiplex PCR; TCRdb's version includes in-frame clones alone and lacks a portion of them. The profile covers roughly 100,000 clones, with roughly 84% appearing a single time and less than 5% taken by the ten largest. Sequenced: peripheral blood. The source is a human donor in a cohort sampled during active COVID-19.

The rearrangement joins TRBV15 to TRBJ2-7; 10 nucleotides agree with TRBD2. The V gene's germline CDR1 is LNHNV and CDR2 YYDKDF (reference sequence). V trimming: 3 bases; J trimming: 3 bases; junction bases outside the gene matches: 11. The CDR3 has 17 residues. The CDR3 DNA is TGTGCCACCAGCAGGGGTCCGAGACTAGCGGGCGACTACGAGCAGTACTTC. Amino acid sequence: CATSRGPRLAGDYEQYF.

J is TRBJ2-3 and V is TRBV28, with unresolved D. Looked up from germline, CDR1 is MDHEN and CDR2 is SYDVKM. The V end lost 6 bases, the J end lost 1 base, and 14 bases lay between the germline ends. The CDR3 runs to 15 residues. The DNA of the CDR3 is TGTGCCAGCAGGTCCGGCGGTGCTGGCACAGATACGCAGTATTTT. Amino acid sequence: CASRSGGAGTDTQYF.